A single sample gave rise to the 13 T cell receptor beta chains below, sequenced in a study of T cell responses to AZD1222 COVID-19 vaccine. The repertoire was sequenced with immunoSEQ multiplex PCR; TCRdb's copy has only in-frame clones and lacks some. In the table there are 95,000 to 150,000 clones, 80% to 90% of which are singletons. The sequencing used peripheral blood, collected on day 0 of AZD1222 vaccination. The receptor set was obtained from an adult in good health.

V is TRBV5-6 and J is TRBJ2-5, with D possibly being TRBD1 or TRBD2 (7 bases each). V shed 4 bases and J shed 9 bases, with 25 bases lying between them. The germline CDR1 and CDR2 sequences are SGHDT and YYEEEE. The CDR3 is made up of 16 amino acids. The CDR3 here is CASSLPGGTTPFAQYF. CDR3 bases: TGTGCCAGCAGCCTACCAGGGGGGACTACCCCTTTTGCCCAGTACTTC.

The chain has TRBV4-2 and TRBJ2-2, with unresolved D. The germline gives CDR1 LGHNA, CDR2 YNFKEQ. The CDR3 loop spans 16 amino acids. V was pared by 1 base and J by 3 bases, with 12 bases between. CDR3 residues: CASSQVGQAYTGELFF. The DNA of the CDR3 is TGTGCCAGCAGCCAAGTAGGGCAGGCCTACACCGGGGAGCTGTTTTTT.

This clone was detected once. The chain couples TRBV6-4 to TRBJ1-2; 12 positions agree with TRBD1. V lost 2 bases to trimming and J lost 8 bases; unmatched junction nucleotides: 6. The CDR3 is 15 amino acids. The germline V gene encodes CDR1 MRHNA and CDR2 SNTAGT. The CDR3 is CASSDPGQGAGGYTF. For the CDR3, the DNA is TGTGCCAGCAGTGACCCGGGACAGGGGGCAGGAGGCTACACCTTC.

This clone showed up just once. The CDR3 sequence: CATSDPGTGGTYGYTF. CDR3 coding DNA: TGTGCCACCAGTGATCCAGGGACAGGGGGAACGTACGGCTACACCTTC. The V call is TRBV24-1, the J call TRBJ1-2; the match to TRBD1 covers 11 bases. V lost 3 bases, J lost 8 bases, and 10 bases stayed unmatched. The germline gives CDR1 KGHDR, CDR2 SFDVKD. CDR3 size: 16 residues.

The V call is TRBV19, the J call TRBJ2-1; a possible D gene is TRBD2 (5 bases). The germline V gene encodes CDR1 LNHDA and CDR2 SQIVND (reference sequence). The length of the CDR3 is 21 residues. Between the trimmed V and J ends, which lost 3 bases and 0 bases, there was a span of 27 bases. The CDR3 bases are TGTGCCAGTAGTATTAGAGGTTTTTTTTGCCCCCGACTAAGCTCCTACAATGAGCAGTTCTTC. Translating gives CASSIRGFFCPRLSSYNEQFF.

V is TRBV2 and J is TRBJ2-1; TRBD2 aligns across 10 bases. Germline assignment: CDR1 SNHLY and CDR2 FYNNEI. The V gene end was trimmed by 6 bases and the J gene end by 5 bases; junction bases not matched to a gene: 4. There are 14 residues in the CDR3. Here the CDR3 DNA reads TGTGCCAGCAGCCTAGCGGGGGTGGACAATGAGCAGTTCTTC. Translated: CASSLAGVDNEQFF. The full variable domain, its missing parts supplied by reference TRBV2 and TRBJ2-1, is EPEVTQTPSHQVTQMGQEVILRCVPISNHLYFYWYRQILGQKVEFLVSFYNNEISEKSEIFDDQFSVERPDGSNFTLKIRSTKLEDSAMYFCASSLAGVDNEQFFGPGTRLTVL.

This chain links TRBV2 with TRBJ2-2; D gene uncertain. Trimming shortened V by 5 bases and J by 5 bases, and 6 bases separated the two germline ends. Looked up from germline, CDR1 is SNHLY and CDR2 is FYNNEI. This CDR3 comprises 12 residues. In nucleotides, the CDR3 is TGTGCCAGCAGTCCTCCTACCGGGGAGCTGTTTTTT. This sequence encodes CASSPPTGELFF.

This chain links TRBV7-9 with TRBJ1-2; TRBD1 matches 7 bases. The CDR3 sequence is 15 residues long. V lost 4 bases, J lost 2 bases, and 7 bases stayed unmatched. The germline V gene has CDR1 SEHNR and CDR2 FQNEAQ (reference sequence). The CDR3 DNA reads TGTGCCAGCAGCTCCTTCAGGGGGGTCAACTATGGCTACACCTTC. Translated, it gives CASSSFRGVNYGYTF.

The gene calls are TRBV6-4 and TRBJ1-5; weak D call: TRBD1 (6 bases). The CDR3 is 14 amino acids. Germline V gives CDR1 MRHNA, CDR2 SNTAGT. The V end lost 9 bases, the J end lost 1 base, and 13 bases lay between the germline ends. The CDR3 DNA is TGTGCCAGAGGGGGACGGATGAGCAATCAGCCCCAGCATTTT. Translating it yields CARGGRMSNQPQHF.

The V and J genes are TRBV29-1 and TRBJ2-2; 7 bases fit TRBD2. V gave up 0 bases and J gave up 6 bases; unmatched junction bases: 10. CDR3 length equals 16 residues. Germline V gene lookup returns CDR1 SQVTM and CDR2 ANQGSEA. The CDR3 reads CSVEDRGRERAGELFF. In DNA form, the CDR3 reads TGCAGCGTTGAAGATCGTGGGAGGGAGAGGGCCGGGGAGCTGTTTTTT.

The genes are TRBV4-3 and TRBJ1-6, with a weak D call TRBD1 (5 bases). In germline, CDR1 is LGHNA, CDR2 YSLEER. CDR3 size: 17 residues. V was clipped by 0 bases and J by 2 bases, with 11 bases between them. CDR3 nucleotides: TGCGCCAGCAGCCAAGATTTGTCGGGGGCCTATAATTCACCCCTCCACTTT. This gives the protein CASSQDLSGAYNSPLHF.

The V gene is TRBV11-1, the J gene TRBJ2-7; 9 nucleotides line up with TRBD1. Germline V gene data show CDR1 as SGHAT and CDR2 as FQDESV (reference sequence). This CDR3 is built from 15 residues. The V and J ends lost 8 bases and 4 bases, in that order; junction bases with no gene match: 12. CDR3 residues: CASGPRTGERYEQYF. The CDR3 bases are TGTGCCAGCGGGCCTAGGACAGGGGAGAGATACGAGCAGTACTTC.

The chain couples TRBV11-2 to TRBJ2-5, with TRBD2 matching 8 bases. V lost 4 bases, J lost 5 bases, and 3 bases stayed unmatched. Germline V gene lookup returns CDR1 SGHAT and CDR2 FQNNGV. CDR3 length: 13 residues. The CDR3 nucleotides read TGTGCCAGCAGCTGGACTAGCAGGGAGACCCAGTACTTC. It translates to CASSWTSRETQYF. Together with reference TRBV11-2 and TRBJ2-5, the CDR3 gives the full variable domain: EAGVAQSPRYKIIEKRQSVAFWCNPISGHATLYWYQQILGQGPKLLIQFQNNGVVDDSQLPKDRFSAERLKGVDSTLKIQPAKLEDSAVYLCASSWTSRETQYFGPGTRLLVL.